One T cell receptor (beta chain) is described in this entry. Per the germline V gene, CDR1 is SGHDN and CDR2 is FVKESK. Trimming at V came to 6 bases and at J to 4 bases, leaving 5 bases not matched to a gene. CDR3 size: 13 residues. Per the original methods: Estimation of nucleated cell counts was performed using reference gene primer amplification. Data came from immunoSEQ multiplex PCR; TCRdb stores just in-frame clones and leaves some out. V, J and clone size are those of that table, while D and trimming were read from the DNA. Among tens of thousands of clones listed, over 60% were seen once. This record belongs to a study of blood T cell repertoires in COVID-19.

V is TRBV14 and J is TRBJ1-2, with 7 bases lining up with TRBD1. Material: peripheral blood. This TCR derives from a human donor in a cohort sampled during active COVID-19. CDR3 coding DNA: TGTGCCAGCAGTCCCGGGACAGTCTATGGCTACACCTTC. Its translation: CASSPGTVYGYTF. Based on the CDR3 plus reference TRBV14 and TRBJ1-2, the full variable domain is EAGVTQFPSHSVIEKGQTVTLRCDPISGHDNLYWYRRVMGKEIKFLLHFVKESKQDESGMPNNRFLAERTGGTYSTLKVQPAELEDSGVYFCASSPGTVYGYTFGSGTRLTVV.